At least ten counts were recorded for the clone carrying this TCR beta chain. This beta chain represents an off-target read in a library built for alpha chains; its size is of limited meaning. Sample time point: sample taken at primary tumor resection. Unsorted whole RNA from tumor, nontumor lung or frozen PBMC underwent sequencing. Samples came from approximately 65 TRACERx patients with untreated early-stage lung cancer. V was shortened by 8 bases and J by 3 bases, with 17 bases between the two germline ends. This CDR3 comprises 14 residues. Germline CDR1 is LNHDA and CDR2 is SQIVND (reference sequence). Carried by each TCR cDNA molecule was a unique molecular identifier. MiXCR, applied by TCRdb to the 5' RACE reads, yields one record per CDR3 protein. In the table there are 6,500 to 9,000 distinct CDR3 sequences, 6.5% to 9.5% of which are singletons. This record belongs to a study of spatial heterogeneity in lung cancer. About the research overall: For the average unique TCR and UMI combination, more than 8.5 occurrences appeared in raw reads.

This TCR was recovered from a male donor with early-stage non-small cell lung cancer. This chain links TRBV19 with TRBJ2-7; D possibly matches TRBD1 or TRBD2 (6 bases each). This specimen consisted of PBMCs, obtained at surgery. CDR3 protein: CASSSWGASYEQYF. The CDR3 nucleotides read TGTGCCAGTTCGAGCTGGGGGGCAAGCTACGAGCAGTACTTC.